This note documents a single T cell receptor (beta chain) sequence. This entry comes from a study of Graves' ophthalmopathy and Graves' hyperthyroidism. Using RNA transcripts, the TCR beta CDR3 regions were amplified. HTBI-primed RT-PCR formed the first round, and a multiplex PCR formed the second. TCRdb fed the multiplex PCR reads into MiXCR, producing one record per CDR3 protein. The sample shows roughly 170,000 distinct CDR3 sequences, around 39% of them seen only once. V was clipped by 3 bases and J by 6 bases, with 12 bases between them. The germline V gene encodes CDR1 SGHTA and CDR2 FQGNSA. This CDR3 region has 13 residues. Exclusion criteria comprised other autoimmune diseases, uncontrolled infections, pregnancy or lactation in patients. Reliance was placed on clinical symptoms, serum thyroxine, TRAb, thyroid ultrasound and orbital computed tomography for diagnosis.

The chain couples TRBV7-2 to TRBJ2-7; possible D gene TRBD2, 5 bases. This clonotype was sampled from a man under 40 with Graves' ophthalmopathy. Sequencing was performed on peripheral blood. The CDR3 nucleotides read TGTGCCAGCAGCTTGGGGTGGGAGAGCGAGCAGTACTTC. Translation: CASSLGWESEQYF.